A single sample gave rise to the 24 T cell receptor beta chains below, sequenced in a study of blood T cell repertoires in COVID-19 (dated by TCRdb to about 2020). The library was prepared using the immunoSEQ multiplex PCR assay. TCRdb stores this immuneACCESS table with in-frame sequences only. Part of the clones is absent; in the studies checked, under half of the shortfall reflects unresolved V genes, and no reason is known for the rest. The sample yields a few hundred thousand clones; around nine tenths were counted once. The ten largest clones add up to more than 5% of the sample. The sequencing input was PBMCs or T cells enriched from blood (not recorded which). Receptor source: a young man who had recovered from COVID-19.

The chain joins TRBV6-5 to TRBJ2-1; 12 positions match TRBD2. Germline CDR1 and CDR2: MNHEY and SVGAGI. The CDR3 runs to 14 residues. V dropped 6 bases and J dropped 9; count of bases not matched to a gene: 6. The CDR3 is CASRAGTSGREQFF. The CDR3 DNA follows: TGTGCCAGCAGGGCCGGGACTAGCGGGCGTGAGCAGTTCTTC.

This chain uses TRBV28 with TRBJ2-3; D is perhaps TRBD2 (6 bases). The CDR3 totals 16 residues. Trimming stripped 6 bases from V and 2 bases from J, with 18 bases between. CDR1 MDHEN and CDR2 SYDVKM come from the germline V gene. CDR3 sequence (DNA): TGTGCCAGCAGACGCCTCCTTGGGGGGATCACAGATACGCAGTATTTT. Its protein product is CASRRLLGGITDTQYF.

This chain joins TRBV2 and TRBJ2-1; D possibly corresponds to TRBD2 (7 bases). Trimming pared 1 base from V and 1 base from J, leaving 11 bases between. Germline values: CDR1 SNHLY, CDR2 FYNNEI. There are 16 residues in the CDR3. The CDR3 DNA follows: TGTGCCAGCAGTGAAGGCGGGGGCCGATCCTACAATGAGCAGTTCTTC. Protein: CASSEGGGRSYNEQFF.

The chain employs TRBV2 and TRBJ2-7, with a tentative D call TRBD2 (5 bases). The CDR3 is 15 residues long. Germline lookup yields CDR1 SNHLY and CDR2 FYNNEI. Trimming took 1 base from V and 2 from J, leaving 12 bases between them. CDR3 in DNA: TGTGCCAGCAGTGAAGGGCAACCCGGGGCCTACGAGCAGTACTTC. It is translated as CASSEGQPGAYEQYF.

The chain employs TRBV4-1 and TRBJ2-2; TRBD1 might be the D (5 bases). The germline gives CDR1 MGHRA, CDR2 YSYEKL. The CDR3 consists of 14 residues. V was pared by 5 bases and J by 4 bases, with 11 bases between. This chain's CDR3 is CASSSTGVTGELFF. CDR3 DNA: TGCGCCAGCAGCAGTACAGGAGTCACCGGGGAGCTGTTTTTT.

The V gene is TRBV5-1, the J gene TRBJ1-2, with 7 bases aligning to TRBD1. CDR3 length equals 15 residues. V lost 3 bases and J lost 5; bases outside the gene matches: 10. Germline CDR1 reads SGHRS; CDR2 reads YFSETQ. Here the CDR3 DNA reads TGCGCCAGCAGCTCCCGGACAGGAGGATTATATGGCTACACCTTC. Translated, it gives CASSSRTGGLYGYTF.

V gene TRBV7-6 combines with J gene TRBJ2-5; 12 bases are a match to TRBD1. Germline trimming cut 5 bases from V and 4 bases from J; bases unmatched to any gene: 5. Germline CDR1 SGHVS, CDR2 FNYEAQ. The CDR3 is 15 residues long. The CDR3, as DNA: TGTGCCAGCAGCCTACCGGGACAGGGGGCAGAGACCCAGTACTTC. This gives the protein CASSLPGQGAETQYF.

CDR3 in DNA: TGTGCCAGCAGCACACCTGACGAACTAGCGGGGGGCCACATTCAGTACTTC. Protein: CASSTPDELAGGHIQYF. V is TRBV7-6 and J is TRBJ2-4; TRBD2 agrees at 12 bases. V lost 5 bases, J lost 8 bases, and 13 bases stayed unmatched. The CDR3 has 17 residues. From germline, CDR1 is SGHVS and CDR2 FNYEAQ.

Details on this clone: This sample also contains other DNA sequences that code for the same CDR3. This chain joins TRBV5-1 and TRBJ1-1; 8 bases align to TRBD1. The V gene's germline CDR1 is SGHRS and CDR2 YFSETQ. J was trimmed by 5 bases and V by 4 bases; bases with no gene match: 7. This CDR3 comprises 14 residues. The CDR3 protein is CASSPGQGRTEAFF. The CDR3 region has the DNA TGCGCCAGCAGCCCTGGACAGGGAAGGACTGAAGCTTTCTTT.

V is TRBV27 and J is TRBJ1-2, with D tentatively TRBD1 (6 bases). The CDR3 is made up of 13 amino acids. Deletions cut 4 bases from V and 4 bases from J, with 10 bases between. Germline V gene data show CDR1 as MNHEY and CDR2 as SMNVEV (reference sequence). The CDR3 reads CASSWGRGYGYTF. The CDR3 DNA reads as TGTGCCAGCAGTTGGGGGCGAGGCTATGGCTACACCTTC.

The J gene is TRBJ2-5, the V gene TRBV14; 7 nucleotides agree with TRBD2. The CDR3 is made up of 15 amino acids. Trimming took 1 base from V and 7 from J; bases not matched to a gene: 9. Germline V gene sequence: CDR1 SGHDN, CDR2 FVKESK. CDR3 sequence (DNA): TGTGCCAGCAGCCAAGTAGTTGGCGGGGGAGGGACCCAGTACTTC. Its protein is CASSQVVGGGGTQYF.

In the case of this clone: Other DNA sequences in the sample encode the same CDR3. This rearrangement joins TRBV28 to TRBJ2-1; 8 bases are shared with TRBD1. The CDR3 totals 14 residues. CDR1 and CDR2 (germline): MDHEN, SYDVKM. V gave up 6 bases and J gave up 6 bases; unmatched junction bases: 7. CDR3 DNA: TGTGCCAGCAGCCTCGGGACAGGACTCAATGAGCAGTTCTTC. Translating gives CASSLGTGLNEQFF.

V is TRBV24-1 and J is TRBJ2-1; TRBD1 is a possible D gene (5 bases). The V and J ends lost 6 bases and 5 bases respectively, with 19 bases between them. The CDR3 spans 16 residues. The germline gives CDR1 KGHDR, CDR2 SFDVKD. Here the CDR3 DNA reads TGTGCCACCAGTACATGGGGTGGTGCAGGGAACAATGAGCAGTTCTTC. This encodes CATSTWGGAGNNEQFF.

This chain connects TRBV12-5 to TRBJ1-2, with D tentatively TRBD1 (6 bases). Trimming took 0 bases from V and 2 from J, leaving 19 bases between them. CDR1 and CDR2 from the germline V gene are LGHNT and FRNRAP. CDR3 length: 18 residues. The CDR3 loop is CASGLVLSGDDSNYGYTF. The CDR3 DNA reads TGTGCTAGTGGTTTGGTATTGTCAGGGGACGATTCAAACTATGGCTACACCTTC.

With respect to this clone: This CDR3 is also generated by other DNA sequences in the sample. The chain couples TRBV5-4 to TRBJ2-5; D uncertain. V was cut by 0 bases and J by 3 bases, with 6 bases left in between. Germline CDR1 and CDR2: SGHNT and YYREEE (reference sequence). The CDR3 consists of 13 residues. CDR3 in amino acids: CASSLVAEETQYF. CDR3 nucleotides: TGTGCCAGCAGCTTGGTTGCAGAAGAGACCCAGTACTTC.

This clone was seen a few times. The chain couples TRBV2 to TRBJ2-7; D remains unclear. Germline V gene data show CDR1 as SNHLY and CDR2 as FYNNEI. This CDR3 is 13 amino acids long. V dropped 3 bases and J dropped 7 bases, with 13 bases sitting between them. CDR3 sequence: CASSDFSYGEQYF. The CDR3 region has the DNA TGTGCCAGCAGTGATTTTAGCTACGGGGAGCAGTACTTC.

This rearrangement joins TRBV28 to TRBJ1-6, with 9 bases fitting TRBD1. Trimming at V came to 4 bases and at J to 7 bases, leaving 5 bases not matched to a gene. CDR1 is MDHEN, CDR2 SYDVKM, per germline. This CDR3 contains 15 residues. CDR3 loop: CASSSGQGGNSPLHF. As DNA, the CDR3 is TGTGCCAGCAGTTCGGGACAGGGTGGAAATTCACCCCTCCACTTT.

The rearrangement uses TRBV19 and TRBJ1-6; D remains unclear. The CDR3 totals 16 residues. CDR1 is LNHDA and CDR2 is SQIVND in the germline V gene (reference sequence). The ends were cut back, 7 bases at V and 5 bases at J, with 18 bases in the middle. Here the CDR3 DNA reads TGTGCCAGTACCAAGAGGGCCGCGGCAGATAATTCACCCCTCCACTTT. This sequence encodes CASTKRAAADNSPLHF.

The V call is TRBV11-2, the J call TRBJ2-1; D gene uncertain. Germline-derived CDR1 and CDR2 are SGHAT and FQNNGV. The CDR3 has 14 residues. Trimming took off 5 bases at V and 1 base at J, with 9 bases between the two ends. The CDR3 DNA reads TGTGCCAGCAGCCCACTCGGGTCCTACAATGAGCAGTTCTTC. Translating it yields CASSPLGSYNEQFF.

The chain uses TRBV5-1 and TRBJ1-4; D possibly corresponds to TRBD1 (5 bases). V was clipped by 0 bases and J by 6 bases, with 12 bases between them. Germline CDR1 and CDR2: SGHRS and YFSETQ. This CDR3 comprises 15 residues. CDR3 protein: CASSLAGGSHEKLFF. The DNA for the CDR3 is TGCGCCAGCAGCTTGGCCGGGGGTTCTCATGAAAAACTGTTTTTT.

This clone has just one count. CDR3 nucleotides: TGCGCCAGCAGTGAGGGGCCGGGGGCCTACGAGCAGTACTTC. It encodes CASSEGPGAYEQYF. V gene TRBV10-1 combines with J gene TRBJ2-7; possibly TRBD2 for D (6 bases). V dropped 2 bases and J dropped 2 bases, with 10 bases sitting between them. This CDR3 spans 14 amino acids. Germline V lookup: CDR1 WNHNN, CDR2 SYGVQD (reference sequence).

The rearrangement links TRBV5-1 to TRBJ2-7, with 10 nucleotides matching TRBD1. After removal of 5 bases from V and 7 bases from J, the junction contained 9 bases not matched to a gene. This CDR3 spans 14 amino acids. In germline, CDR1 is SGHRS, CDR2 YFSETQ. The CDR3, as DNA: TGCGCCAGCAGGAGGGGACAGGGGTTGAGGGAGCAGTACTTC. Translating gives CASRRGQGLREQYF.

The sample holds one count of this clone. The chain couples TRBV5-4 to TRBJ1-1; the D gene is possibly TRBD1 (6 bases). Germline V gene lookup returns CDR1 SGHNT and CDR2 YYREEE (reference sequence). The CDR3 has 15 residues. With 4 bases removed from V and 4 bases from J, the gap between germline ends came to 17 bases. The CDR3 bases are TGTGCCAGCAGCCAAAGGGGGGGGGTCGTCACTGAAGCTTTCTTT. Translated: CASSQRGGVVTEAFF.

The chain couples TRBV7-2 to TRBJ2-3; 7 bases are a match to TRBD2. Per germline, CDR1 SGHTA and CDR2 FQGNSA. The CDR3 is 14 amino acids. With 4 bases clipped from V and 2 bases from J, the junction kept 3 bases outside the gene matches. CDR3 residues: CASSWSGITDTQYF. CDR3 DNA sequence: TGTGCCAGCAGCTGGAGCGGGATCACAGATACGCAGTATTTT. Looking up the rest from reference TRBV7-2 and TRBJ2-3 gives the full variable domain: GAGVSQSPSNKVTEKGKDVELRCDPISGHTALYWYRQSLGQGLEFLIYFQGNSAPDKSGLPSDRFSAERTGGSVSTLTIQRTQQEDSAVYLCASSWSGITDTQYFGPGTRLTVL.